The rows below give T cell receptor beta chains drawn from one sample of a study of OX40 agonist ivuxolimab in advanced cancers. The method was immunoSEQ multiplex PCR; TCRdb's version includes in-frame clones alone and lacks a portion of them. Of 70,000 to 85,000 clones in the sample, 90% are singletons; the top ten hold around 0.75%. The sample consisted of CD4+ or CD8+ T cells sorted from blood, taken in a trial of the OX40 agonist ivuxolimab. The receptor source for this set is an adult with an advanced solid tumor such as melanoma, head and neck, liver or kidney cancer. Both conserved end residues are part of each CDR3. The D gene is left open where the match is weak. Rows give clone size only sometimes, using once, few, many, or a class for an expanded clone.

V gene	D gene	clone size	J gene	CDR3 protein	CDR3 DNA
TRBV5-1	-	-	TRBJ2-5	CASNSGGGQETQYF	TGCGCCAGCAACTCCGGTGGGGGCCAAGAGACCCAGTACTTC
TRBV5-1	TRBD1	-	TRBJ2-5	CASSLGTGDGETQYF	TGCGCCAGCAGCTTGGGGACAGGGGACGGGGAGACCCAGTACTTC
TRBV23-1	TRBD2	-	TRBJ2-1	CASRPPESGSSYNEQFF	TGCGCCAGCAGACCCCCGGAAAGCGGGAGCTCCTACAATGAGCAGTTCTTC
TRBV19	TRBD2	-	TRBJ2-3	CASSIGLGAGATDTQYF	TGTGCCAGTAGTATAGGGTTAGGAGCGGGAGCCACAGATACGCAGTATTTT
TRBV11-2	-	medium-sized	TRBJ2-7	CASSLVGTVGSYEQYF	TGTGCCAGCAGCTTAGTGGGCACCGTGGGCTCCTACGAGCAGTACTTC
TRBV2	TRBD1	-	TRBJ2-7	CASSHSDRSSYEQYF	TGTGCCAGCAGCCACTCGGACAGGAGCTCCTACGAGCAGTACTTC
TRBV27	-	-	TRBJ1-6	CASGRRVGSPLHF	TGTGCCAGCGGGAGAAGGGTTGGTTCACCCCTCCACTTT
TRBV5-6	TRBD2	-	TRBJ2-7	CASSQEAGALPEQYF	TGTGCCAGCAGCCAAGAAGCGGGAGCTCTGCCCGAGCAGTACTTC
TRBV28	TRBD1	-	TRBJ2-7	CASSLQTGVAYEQYF	TGTGCCAGCAGTTTACAGACAGGGGTTGCCTACGAGCAGTACTTC
TRBV7-9	-	-	TRBJ2-7	CASSLSLPSYEQYF	TGTGCCAGCAGCTTATCTTTACCCTCCTACGAGCAGTACTTC
TRBV5-5	-	-	TRBJ2-6	CASSLRSGGANVLTF	TGTGCCAGCAGCTTAAGGTCGGGCGGGGCCAACGTCCTGACTTTC
TRBV2	-	medium-sized	TRBJ2-7	CASVPGTSYEQYF	TGTGCCAGCGTGCCTGGGACCTCCTACGAGCAGTACTTC
TRBV21-1	-	once	TRBJ2-1	CASSKVVSRGPYNEQFF	TGTGCCAGCAGCAAAGTAGTGAGCAGGGGCCCTTACAATGAGCAGTTCTTC
TRBV5-8	-	-	TRBJ2-3	CASSRKAGLSTDTQYF	TGTGCCAGCAGCCGAAAGGCAGGACTAAGCACAGATACGCAGTATTTT
TRBV9	-	-	TRBJ2-2	CASSVWEKVTGELFF	TGTGCCAGCAGCGTGTGGGAGAAGGTCACCGGGGAGCTGTTTTTT
TRBV7-2	-	-	TRBJ1-3	CASSRTVSGNTIYF	TGTGCCAGCAGCCGGACAGTCTCTGGAAACACCATATATTTT
TRBV5-1	TRBD1	-	TRBJ1-6	CASSSGTGRSSPLHF	TGCGCCAGCAGCTCTGGGACAGGGAGGAGTTCACCCCTCCACTTT
TRBV18	TRBD1	-	TRBJ1-4	CASGTGQATNEKLFF	TGTGCCAGTGGGACAGGGCAAGCAACTAATGAAAAACTGTTTTTT
TRBV19	-	-	TRBJ1-4	CASSLTSGREKLFF	TGTGCCAGTAGTCTCACTTCAGGGCGGGAAAAACTGTTTTTT
TRBV4-2	TRBD2	-	TRBJ2-1	CASSRILADYNEQFF	TGTGCCAGCAGCCGGATTCTAGCGGACTACAATGAGCAGTTCTTC
TRBV5-1	TRBD1	-	TRBJ2-7	CASSLAGTGGYEQYF	TGCGCCAGCAGCTTGGCCGGGACAGGCGGGTACGAGCAGTACTTC
TRBV28	-	-	TRBJ2-5	CASSLVQGETQYF	TGTGCCAGCAGTTTGGTGCAGGGTGAGACCCAGTACTTC
TRBV29-1	-	-	TRBJ1-3	CSVDSSSGNTIYF	TGCAGCGTGGACAGTTCCTCTGGAAACACCATATATTTT
TRBV6-6	-	-	TRBJ2-7	CASIGHDGTGGEQYF	TGTGCCAGCATTGGTCATGACGGGACGGGTGGCGAGCAGTACTTC
TRBV7-9	TRBD2	few	TRBJ2-7	CASSLAGGRAQYEQYF	TGTGCCAGCAGCTTAGCTGGGGGGAGGGCCCAGTACGAGCAGTACTTC
TRBV5-8	-	-	TRBJ2-5	CASSSGGRGLETQYF	TGTGCCAGCAGCTCCGGGGGAAGGGGGCTGGAGACCCAGTACTTC
TRBV11-3	-	-	TRBJ2-5	CASSLVWGEQETQYF	TGTGCCAGCAGCTTAGTCTGGGGGGAACAAGAGACCCAGTACTTC
TRBV7-2	-	-	TRBJ1-2	CASSAGPNYGYTF	TGTGCCAGCAGCGCCGGACCGAACTATGGCTACACCTTC
TRBV4-1	-	-	TRBJ1-4	CASSPGRPASEKLFF	TGCGCCAGCAGCCCCGGACGGCCGGCTAGCGAAAAACTGTTTTTT
TRBV5-6	-	-	TRBJ1-3	CASSFWGSGNTIYF	TGTGCCAGCAGCTTTTGGGGCTCTGGAAACACCATATATTTT
TRBV20-1	-	-	TRBJ1-1	CRGASGTEAFF	TGCAGAGGGGCTTCCGGCACTGAAGCTTTCTTT
TRBV7-9	-	-	TRBJ1-2	CASSLVGGQFYGYTF	TGTGCCAGCAGCTTAGTGGGTGGACAGTTCTATGGCTACACCTTC
TRBV6-5	-	-	TRBJ2-2	CASSRFEGSGELFF	TGTGCCAGCAGCCGTTTTGAGGGCTCCGGGGAGCTGTTTTTT
TRBV27	-	-	TRBJ2-3	CASLPLNTDTQYF	TGTGCCAGCCTGCCCCTGAACACAGATACGCAGTATTTT
TRBV6-6	TRBD1	-	TRBJ1-2	CASSYGQGRDYGYTF	TGTGCCAGCAGTTACGGACAGGGTAGGGACTATGGCTACACCTTC
TRBV2	TRBD1	-	TRBJ1-4	CASSIATGGGWANEKLFF	TGTGCCAGCAGCATCGCGACAGGGGGCGGTTGGGCTAATGAAAAACTGTTTTTT
TRBV7-2	-	-	TRBJ1-2	CASSLADGPYGYTF	TGTGCCAGCAGCTTGGCGGACGGCCCGTATGGCTACACCTTC
TRBV6-5	TRBD1	few	TRBJ1-5	CASSPLTGGAQPQHF	TGTGCCAGCAGCCCCCTGACAGGGGGAGCTCAGCCCCAGCATTTT
TRBV18	-	once	TRBJ2-3	CASSPRDTQYF	TGTGCCAGCTCACCACGGGATACGCAGTATTTT
TRBV7-9	-	-	TRBJ2-2	CASSLLGLGGELFF	TGTGCCAGCAGCTTACTTGGACTTGGTGGGGAGCTGTTTTTT
TRBV7-9	-	-	TRBJ2-7	CASSLGGDQPRGQYF	TGTGCCAGCAGCTTAGGAGGGGACCAGCCGAGGGGGCAGTACTTC
TRBV13	-	few	TRBJ2-3	CATNSRLAGNTQYF	TGTGCCACCAATTCGCGACTCGCCGGGAATACGCAGTATTTT
TRBV5-4	-	-	TRBJ2-1	CASSLDTAGTLSYNEQFF	TGTGCCAGCAGCTTGGACACAGCGGGGACACTGAGTTACAATGAGCAGTTCTTC
TRBV5-6	TRBD1	-	TRBJ1-4	CASRKSGQGARGGLFF	TGTGCCAGCAGGAAATCGGGACAGGGTGCCCGGGGCGGACTGTTTTTT
TRBV7-2	-	once	TRBJ1-5	CASSPGTGNQPQHF	TGTGCCAGCAGCCCAGGGACGGGCAATCAGCCCCAGCATTTT
TRBV11-2	-	-	TRBJ1-2	CASSGRQETGYGYTF	TGTGCCAGCAGCGGGCGACAGGAAACTGGCTATGGCTACACCTTC
TRBV28	-	-	TRBJ2-1	CASSLIVDEQFF	TGTGCCAGCAGCCTAATAGTAGATGAGCAGTTCTTC
TRBV28	TRBD1	-	TRBJ1-1	CASNTQGARTEAFF	TGTGCCAGCAATACGCAGGGGGCGCGCACTGAAGCTTTCTTT
TRBV4-3	TRBD2	few	TRBJ2-1	CASSRQLAGEEQFF	TGCGCCAGCAGCCGACAACTAGCGGGTGAGGAGCAGTTCTTC
TRBV7-2	TRBD2	once	TRBJ2-7	CASSLSTSGSYEQYF	TGTGCCAGCAGCTTATCGACTAGCGGGAGCTACGAGCAGTACTTC
TRBV5-1	-	few	TRBJ1-4	CASSRGRQSATNEKLFF	TGCGCCAGCAGCCGAGGACGACAGTCTGCAACTAATGAAAAACTGTTTTTT
TRBV5-4	TRBD2	-	TRBJ2-1	CASSLAGTRDEQFF	TGTGCCAGCAGCTTGGCCGGGACTAGGGATGAGCAGTTCTTC